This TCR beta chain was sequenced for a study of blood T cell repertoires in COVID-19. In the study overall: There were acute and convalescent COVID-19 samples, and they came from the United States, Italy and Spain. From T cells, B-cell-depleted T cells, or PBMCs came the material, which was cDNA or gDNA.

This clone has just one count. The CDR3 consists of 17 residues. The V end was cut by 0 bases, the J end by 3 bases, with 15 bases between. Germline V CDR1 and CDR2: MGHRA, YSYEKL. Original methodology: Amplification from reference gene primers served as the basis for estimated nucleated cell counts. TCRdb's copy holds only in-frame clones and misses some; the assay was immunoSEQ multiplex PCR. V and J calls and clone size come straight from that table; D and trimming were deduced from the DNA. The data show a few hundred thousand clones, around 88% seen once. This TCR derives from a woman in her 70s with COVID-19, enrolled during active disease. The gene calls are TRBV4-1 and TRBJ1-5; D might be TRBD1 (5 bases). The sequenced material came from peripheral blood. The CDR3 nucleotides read TGCGCCAGCAGCCAAGAAGGGGCGGGGGGAATCAATCAGCCCCAGCATTTT. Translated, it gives CASSQEGAGGINQPQHF.